The TCR beta chain under discussion was sequenced for a study of CD4 T cells in relation to SARS-CoV-2 and coronaviruses. Produced via immunoSEQ multiplex PCR; TCRdb's table is partial and in-frame only. The table records about 26,000 clones, about four fifths of them present only once. Unexposed donor CD4+ T cells date from 2011-2018, before the COVID-19 pandemic. After ten to eleven days of culture, CD4+ T cells were isolated. The table lists this clone with a count of one. Its target is not known. This receptor was identified in a human donor in good health. Specimen: CD4+ T cells from PBMCs, cultured in vitro.

CDR3 loop: CASSRTSGVYNEQFF. As DNA, the CDR3 is TGCGCCAGCAGCCGCACTAGCGGGGTGTACAATGAGCAGTTCTTC. The chain links TRBV4-3 to TRBJ2-1; 10 nucleotides agree with TRBD2. This CDR3 comprises 15 residues. V shed 4 bases and J 4 bases; nucleotides not matched to a gene: 4. The germline CDR1 and CDR2 sequences are LGHNA and YSLEER.